These 9 T cell receptor beta chains came from one sample sequenced in a study of blood T cell repertoires in COVID-19. The protocol was immunoSEQ multiplex PCR, while the TCRdb copy is restricted to in-frame clones and leaves out a portion. There are approximately 28,000 clones in the sample; 81% occur only once, and approximately 15% lies in the top ten. Sequenced material: peripheral blood. Every receptor here comes from a woman aged 55 to 70 with acute or convalescent COVID-19.

The chain links TRBV24-1 to TRBJ1-2; the match to TRBD1 covers 8 bases. The V segment lost 2 bases and the J segment 13 bases; nucleotides outside the gene matches: 5. Germline V gene sequence: CDR1 KGHDR, CDR2 SFDVKD. The CDR3 spans 12 residues. The CDR3 spells CATSDSGTGSTF. The CDR3 DNA reads TGTGCCACCAGTGATTCCGGGACAGGATCCACCTTC.

The chain joins TRBV11-2 to TRBJ2-5, with D perhaps TRBD1 (6 bases). From germline, CDR1 is SGHAT and CDR2 FQNNGV. The CDR3 is 14 residues long. V was pared by 5 bases and J by 5 bases, with 15 bases between. CDR3 nucleotide sequence: TGTGCCAGCAGCCGTGGGGGCTCAATCGAGACCCAGTACTTC. This gives the protein CASSRGGSIETQYF.

This clone was detected only a few times. V usage is TRBV30 and J usage is TRBJ1-4; unclear D gene. V lost 2 bases and J 10 bases, leaving 20 bases between the germline ends. The CDR3 loop spans 15 amino acids. Per the germline V gene, CDR1 is GTSNPN and CDR2 is SVGIG (reference sequence). The CDR3 region is CAWSRREGGMGKLFF. DNA for the CDR3: TGTGCCTGGAGTCGTCGGGAGGGAGGGATGGGAAAACTGTTTTTT.

The chain recombines TRBV3-1 (or the pseudogene TRBV3-2) with TRBJ1-2; D is unresolved. Germline CDR1 LGHDT, CDR2 YNNKEL (reference sequence). The V end was cut by 2 bases, the J end by 4 bases, with 2 bases between. The CDR3 runs 11 residues. The CDR3 is CASSQLYGYTF. The CDR3 region has the DNA TGTGCCAGCAGCCAACTCTATGGCTACACCTTC.

V is TRBV27 and J is TRBJ2-2, with a weak D call TRBD2 (5 bases). CDR1 and CDR2 (germline): MNHEY, SMNVEV (reference sequence). The CDR3 totals 16 residues. With 3 bases removed from V and 6 bases from J, the gap between germline ends came to 17 bases. The CDR3 DNA follows: TGTGCCAGCAGTTTTGATAGACCCCAAGCGGCCGGGGAGCTGTTTTTT. Translated: CASSFDRPQAAGELFF.

The V and J genes are TRBV1 and TRBJ2-7; the table's D call, TRBD1, has no DNA check behind it. TRBV1 is deemed a pseudogene. The length of the CDR3 is 16 residues. CDR3 amino acids: CTSRWVGGLLSYEQYF. CDR3 nucleotides: TGCACCAGCCGGTGGGTAGGGGGCCTACTCAGCTACGAGCAGTACTTC.

For the CDR3, the DNA is TGTGCCAGTAGTATAAGGCAGGGAAGGGCAACCCACATGAACACTGAAGCTTTCTTT. It yields the protein CASSIRQGRATHMNTEAFF. The V gene is TRBV19, the J gene TRBJ1-1, with D possibly being TRBD1 (5 bases). V was cut by 2 bases and J by 0 bases, with 22 bases left in between. Per germline, CDR1 LNHDA and CDR2 SQIVND (reference sequence). CDR3 length: 19 amino acids.

V gene TRBV9 combines with J gene TRBJ2-2; a possible D gene is TRBD2 (6 bases). The CDR3 is 15 amino acids. Trimming pared 4 bases from V and 2 bases from J, leaving 12 bases between. Germline V lookup: CDR1 SGDLS, CDR2 YYNGEE. The CDR3 loop is CASSIRDFNTGELFF. The CDR3 region has the DNA TGTGCCAGCAGCATCCGGGACTTTAACACCGGGGAGCTGTTTTTT.

The V call is TRBV11-1, the J call TRBJ2-4, with 7 positions matching TRBD1. Losses at the gene ends were 6 bases for V and 10 bases for J; bases not matched to a gene: 9. Looked up from germline, CDR1 is SGHAT and CDR2 is FQDESV (reference sequence). The CDR3 sequence is 13 residues long. This CDR3 reads CASRAIGGVIQYF. Here the CDR3 DNA reads TGTGCCAGCAGAGCTATAGGGGGCGTTATTCAGTACTTC. Full variable domain (missing parts from reference TRBV11-1 and TRBJ2-4): EAEVAQSPRYKITEKSQAVAFWCDPISGHATLYWYRQILGQGPELLVQFQDESVVDDSQLPKDRFSAERLKGVDSTLKIQPAELGDSAMYLCASRAIGGVIQYFGAGTRLSVL.